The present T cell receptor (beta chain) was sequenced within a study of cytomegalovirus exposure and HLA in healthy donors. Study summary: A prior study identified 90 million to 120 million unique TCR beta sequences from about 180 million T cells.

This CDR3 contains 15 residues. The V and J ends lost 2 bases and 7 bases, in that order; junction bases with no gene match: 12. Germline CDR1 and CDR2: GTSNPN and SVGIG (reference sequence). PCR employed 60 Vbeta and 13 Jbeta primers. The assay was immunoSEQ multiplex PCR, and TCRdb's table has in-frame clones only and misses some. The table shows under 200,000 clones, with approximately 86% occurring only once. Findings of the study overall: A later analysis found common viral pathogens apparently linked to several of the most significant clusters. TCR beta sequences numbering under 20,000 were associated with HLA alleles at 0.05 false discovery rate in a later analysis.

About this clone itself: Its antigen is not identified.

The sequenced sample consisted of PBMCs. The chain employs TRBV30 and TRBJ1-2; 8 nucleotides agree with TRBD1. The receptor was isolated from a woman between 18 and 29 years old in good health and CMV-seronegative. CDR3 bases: TGTGCCTGGAGTCCCTCGGGACAGGCTGAGGGTGGCTACACCTTC. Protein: CAWSPSGQAEGGYTF.